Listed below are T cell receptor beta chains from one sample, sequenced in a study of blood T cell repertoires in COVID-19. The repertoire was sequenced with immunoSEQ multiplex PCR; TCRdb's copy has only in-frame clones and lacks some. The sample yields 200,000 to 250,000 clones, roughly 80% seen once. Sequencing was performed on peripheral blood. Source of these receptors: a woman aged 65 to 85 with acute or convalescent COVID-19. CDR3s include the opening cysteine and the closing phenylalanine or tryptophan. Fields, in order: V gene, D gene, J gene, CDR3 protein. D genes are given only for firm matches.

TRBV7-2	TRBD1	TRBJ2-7	CASSLGQGREQYF
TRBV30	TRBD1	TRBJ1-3	CAWGRGQGTTIYF
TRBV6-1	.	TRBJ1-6	CASSEYGGRSYNSPLHF
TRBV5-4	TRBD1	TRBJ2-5	CASSFATGEETQYF
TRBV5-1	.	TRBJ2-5	CASSLGQANQETQYF
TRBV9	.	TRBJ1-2	CASSASTGSYGYTF
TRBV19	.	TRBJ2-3	CASSISTRPPRTDTQYF
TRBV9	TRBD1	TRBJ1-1	CASSTGVATEAFF
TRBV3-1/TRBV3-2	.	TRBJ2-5	CASSQEREQMETQYF
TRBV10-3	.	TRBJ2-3	CAISESDAGDTQYF
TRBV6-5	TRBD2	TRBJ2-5	CASRLAGGIETQYF
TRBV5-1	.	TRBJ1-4	CASSLNTNIATNEKLFF
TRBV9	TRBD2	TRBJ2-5	CASSRSGEETQYF
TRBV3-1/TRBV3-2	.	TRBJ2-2	CASSQRAGELFF
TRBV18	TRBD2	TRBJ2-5	CASSPPGRGRNQETQYF
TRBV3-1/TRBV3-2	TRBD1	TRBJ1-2	CASSQGSAGTGGGYTF
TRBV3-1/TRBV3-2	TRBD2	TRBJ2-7	CASSLSGGSYEQYF
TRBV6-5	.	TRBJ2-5	CATRGAGTMETQYF
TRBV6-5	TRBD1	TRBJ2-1	CASRYDRGIYNEQFF
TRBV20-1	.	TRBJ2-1	CSARDMREQFF
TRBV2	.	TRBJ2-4	CATQFTGKVTNIQYF
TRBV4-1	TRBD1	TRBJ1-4	CASSQDPTGRGEKLFF
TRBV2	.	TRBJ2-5	CASSELETQYF
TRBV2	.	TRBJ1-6	CASSDSSGPYSPLHF
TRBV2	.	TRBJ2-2	CAGREGTNTGELFF
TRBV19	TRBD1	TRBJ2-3	CASSVDRGSDTQYF
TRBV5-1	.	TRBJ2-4	CASSLVPGKENIQYF
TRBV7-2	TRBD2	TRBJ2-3	CASSINSGEPTDTQYF
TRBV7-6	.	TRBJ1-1	CASSPLPQGKAFF
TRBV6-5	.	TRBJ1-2	CASRGHTNYGYTF
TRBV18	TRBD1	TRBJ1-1	CASSPGQGATEAFF
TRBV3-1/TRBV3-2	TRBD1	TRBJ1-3	CASSLDFPGGTGNTIYF
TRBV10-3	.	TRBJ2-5	CAISEQEYQETQYF
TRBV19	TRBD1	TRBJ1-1	CASTPDRGSGEAFF
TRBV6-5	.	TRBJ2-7	CASKTGGGRAYEQYF
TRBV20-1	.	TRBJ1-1	CSAIIGDKTFF
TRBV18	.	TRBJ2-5	CASSPQQQETQYF
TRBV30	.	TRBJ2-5	CAWTRRRQETQYF
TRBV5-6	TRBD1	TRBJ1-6	CASSRQGPNSPLHF
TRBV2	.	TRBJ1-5	CASSGDDQPQHF
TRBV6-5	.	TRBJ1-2	CASRRTERNYGYTF
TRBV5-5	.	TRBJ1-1	CASSLNYSPGEAFF